The TCR beta chain under discussion was sequenced for a study of cytomegalovirus exposure and HLA in healthy donors. With regard to this clone: Its target is unknown.

Donors had nominal health at sampling but likely had unrecorded immune exposures. Use of 60 Vbeta and 13 Jbeta primers characterized the PCR. Assay used: immunoSEQ multiplex PCR; TCRdb lists only in-frame clones, some missing. This listing includes fewer than 35,000 clones. General study results and limits: Upon later analysis, TCR association rates were observed to vary by HLA locus, being highest for DRB1 and lowest for HLA-C. A list of 164 TCR beta chains associated with cytomegalovirus was given. Roughly uniform sequencing depth across donors was assumed, possibly incorrectly.

The CDR3 sequence is 17 residues long. In germline, CDR1 is MGHRA, CDR2 YSYEKL. V was shortened by 3 bases and J by 7 bases, with 22 bases between the two germline ends. Material for sequencing was PBMCs. The sequence came from a female donor in good health and CMV-seronegative. This sequence joins TRBV4-1 and TRBJ1-5, with a weak D call TRBD1 (6 bases). The chain's CDR3 is CASSHLVQGQPGQPQHF. Here the CDR3 DNA reads TGCGCCAGCAGCCATCTAGTGCAGGGGCAGCCGGGGCAGCCCCAGCATTTT.